This TCR beta chain is from a study of T cells in Graves' hyperthyroidism and ophthalmopathy. Study summary: Prior to any treatment, at the point of initial diagnosis, peripheral blood was collected. The study's findings and limits: The model made its ophthalmopathy prediction, and onset followed a median around six months later.

V was clipped by 3 bases and J by 6 bases; unmatched bases: 13. Per germline, CDR1 SQVTM and CDR2 ANQGSEA. This CDR3 is built from 16 residues. These patients, aged 18 to 65, had recently diagnosed hyperthyroidism lasting under 2 months. Authors of the study amplified TCR beta CDR3 regions from RNA transcripts. With the HTBI primer set, the TCR CDR3 went through a first round of RT-PCR. TCRdb re-analysed the multiplex PCR reads in MiXCR, keeping a single row per CDR3 protein. The table lists a few hundred thousand distinct CDR3 sequences, 15% to 19% of them singletons, with under 7.5% in the top ten. Remarks on this clonotype: The antigen is undetermined.

The V call is TRBV29-1, the J call TRBJ2-1; 8 nucleotides agree with TRBD2. The TCR comes from a woman in her twenties or thirties with Graves' hyperthyroidism. Sequencing was carried out using blood. CDR3 region: CSVERPGLVNPNEQFF. CDR3 coding DNA: TGCAGCGTTGAGCGTCCGGGACTAGTGAACCCCAATGAGCAGTTCTTC.